The sequence of this T cell receptor beta chain was determined in a study of T cells in Graves' hyperthyroidism and ophthalmopathy. Patients showing uncontrolled infection, other autoimmune disease, pregnancy or lactation were ineligible. There are 16 residues in the CDR3. Germline V lookup: CDR1 SNHLY, CDR2 FYNNEI. With 2 bases clipped from V and 0 bases from J, the junction kept 5 bases outside the gene matches. This clonotype was seen many times. Its cognate antigen is unknown. From RNA transcripts, TCR beta CDR3 regions were amplified. In the first-round RT-PCR of the TCR CDR3, the HTBI primer set was used. TCRdb analysed the multiplex PCR reads with MiXCR anew, one entry per CDR3 protein. This sample has 350,000 to 450,000 distinct CDR3 sequences, with roughly an eighth found just once. The study, taken as a whole, reports: Among thyroid clonotypes expanded above 0.001, most also appeared in blood.

Sequenced material: blood. This sequence was found in a man aged 45-65 years with Graves' ophthalmopathy. The V gene is TRBV2, the J gene TRBJ2-5; 8 positions match TRBD2. The CDR3 DNA reads TGTGCCAGCAGTGAATCACTAGCGGAGTACCAAGAGACCCAGTACTTC. Translation: CASSESLAEYQETQYF.